This T cell receptor beta chain was retrieved from a study of cytomegalovirus exposure and HLA in healthy donors. Study background: Drawn from HLA-typed donors, about 85 million unique TCRs were held in an early data release. The study, taken as a whole, reports: Later analysis showed TCR association rates varying by HLA locus, highest for DRB1 and lowest for HLA-C.

PCR used 60 Vbeta primers and 13 Jbeta primers. Clones were sequenced by immunoSEQ multiplex PCR, and TCRdb holds only the in-frame ones, with some missing. The sample has about 130,000 clones, 75% seen once. Germline V gives CDR1 MDHEN, CDR2 SYDVKM. V was trimmed by 4 bases and J by 5 bases, leaving 17 bases between them. The CDR3 totals 15 residues. Of note for this clone: The target antigen is unknown.

Material: PBMCs. The V call is TRBV28, the J call TRBJ1-1; D might be TRBD1 (5 bases). This clonotype was sampled from a man between 25 and 39 years old in good health and CMV-seronegative. CDR3 region: CASSWGRARGTEAFF. In DNA form, the CDR3 reads TGTGCCAGCAGTTGGGGAAGGGCGCGGGGGACTGAAGCTTTCTTT.